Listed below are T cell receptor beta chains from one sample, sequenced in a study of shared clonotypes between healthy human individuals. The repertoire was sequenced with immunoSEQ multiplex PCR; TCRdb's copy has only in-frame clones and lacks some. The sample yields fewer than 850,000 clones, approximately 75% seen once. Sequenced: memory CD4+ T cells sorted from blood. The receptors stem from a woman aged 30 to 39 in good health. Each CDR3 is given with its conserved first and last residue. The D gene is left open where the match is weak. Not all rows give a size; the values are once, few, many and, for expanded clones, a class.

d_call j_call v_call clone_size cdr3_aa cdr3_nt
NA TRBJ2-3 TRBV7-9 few CASSLDSYTDTQYF TGTGCCAGCAGCCTCGACAGCTACACAGATACGCAGTATTTT
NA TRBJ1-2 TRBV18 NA CASSPREEGNYGYTF TGTGCCAGCTCACCCCGGGAAGAAGGGAACTATGGCTACACCTTC
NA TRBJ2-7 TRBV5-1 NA CASSSWGREDEQYF TGCGCCAGCAGCTCCTGGGGCAGGGAGGACGAGCAGTACTTC
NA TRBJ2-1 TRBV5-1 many CASSLEGGYNEQFF TGCGCCAGCAGCTTGGAGGGGGGATACAATGAGCAGTTCTTC
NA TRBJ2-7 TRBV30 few CAWSYKGQLYEQYF TGTGCCTGGAGTTATAAAGGACAGCTTTACGAGCAGTACTTC
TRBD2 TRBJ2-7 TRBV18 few CASSPRVLAGDLHEQYF TGTGCCAGCTCACCGCGAGTCCTAGCGGGAGATCTCCACGAGCAGTACTTC
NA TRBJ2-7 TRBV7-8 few CASSLATGVSYEQYF TGTGCCAGCAGCTTAGCAACCGGGGTCTCCTACGAGCAGTACTTC
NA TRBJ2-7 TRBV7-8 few CASSLAQDNYEQYF TGTGCCAGCAGCTTAGCGCAGGACAACTACGAGCAGTACTTC
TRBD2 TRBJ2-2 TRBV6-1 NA CASSGLAGARTGELFF TGTGCCAGCAGTGGACTAGCGGGAGCTAGGACCGGGGAGCTGTTTTTT
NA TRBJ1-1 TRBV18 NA CASSPSVDTEAFF TGTGCCAGCTCACCCTCAGTCGACACTGAAGCTTTCTTT
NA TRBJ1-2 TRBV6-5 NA CASSYSQGSYGYTF TGTGCCAGCAGTTACTCCCAGGGGTCCTATGGCTACACCTTC
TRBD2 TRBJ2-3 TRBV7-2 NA CASSAPGLAMSRSTDTQYF TGTGCCAGCAGCGCCCCGGGACTAGCCATGTCGAGGAGCACAGATACGCAGTATTTT
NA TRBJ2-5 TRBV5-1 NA CASSFGTSLSGVFETQYF TGCGCCAGCAGCTTTGGGACATCTCTCTCGGGAGTTTTTGAGACCCAGTACTTC
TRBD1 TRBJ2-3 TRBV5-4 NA CASSLGTGAADTQYF TGTGCCAGCAGCTTGGGGACAGGGGCGGCAGATACGCAGTATTTT
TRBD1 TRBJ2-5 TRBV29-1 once CSVRQGAETQYF TGCAGCGTTCGGCAGGGGGCAGAGACCCAGTACTTC
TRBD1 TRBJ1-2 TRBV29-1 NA CSAEGQALSGYTF TGCAGCGCCGAAGGACAGGCCTTATCTGGCTACACCTTC
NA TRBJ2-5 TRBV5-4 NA CASSLLSGSQETQYF TGTGCCAGCAGCTTGCTTTCGGGGTCCCAAGAGACCCAGTACTTC
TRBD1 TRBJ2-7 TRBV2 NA CAGCEQGIDYEQYF TGTGCCGGATGCGAACAGGGGATAGACTACGAGCAGTACTTC
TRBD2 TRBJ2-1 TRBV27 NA CASSMTSGRGNEQFF TGTGCCAGCAGTATGACTAGCGGGAGAGGAAATGAGCAGTTCTTC
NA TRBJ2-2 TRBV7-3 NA CASSSDPKNTGELFF TGTGCCAGCAGCTCGGACCCGAAGAACACCGGGGAGCTGTTTTTT
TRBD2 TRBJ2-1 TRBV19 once CASSITGLAGDYNEQFF TGTGCCAGTAGTATAACGGGACTAGCGGGAGACTACAATGAGCAGTTCTTC
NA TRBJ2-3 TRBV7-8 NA CASSRMRRVDTDTQYF TGTGCCAGCAGCAGAATGCGGAGGGTAGACACAGATACGCAGTATTTT
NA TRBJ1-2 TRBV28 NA CASSFPEGGGYTF TGTGCCAGCAGTTTCCCCGAAGGGGGGGGCTACACCTTC
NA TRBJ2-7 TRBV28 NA CASSQTPDYEQYF TGTGCCAGCAGTCAAACACCCGACTACGAGCAGTACTTC
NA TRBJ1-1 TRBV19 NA CASSPRTGQPMNTEAFF TGTGCCAGTAGTCCCCGTACAGGACAGCCAATGAACACTGAAGCTTTCTTT
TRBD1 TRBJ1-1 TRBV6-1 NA CASRVRDRAFEAFF TGTGCCAGCAGGGTACGGGACAGGGCCTTCGAAGCTTTCTTT
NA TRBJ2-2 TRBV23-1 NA CASSPIGGGNTGELFF TGCGCCAGCAGTCCAATCGGAGGAGGGAACACCGGGGAGCTGTTTTTT
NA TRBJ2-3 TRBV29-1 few CSALVGGGTDTQYF TGCAGCGCTCTCGTTGGGGGAGGAACAGATACGCAGTATTTT